Listed here is a single TCR beta chain. Its antigen is undetermined. Time point given: week 35, safety follow-up. Doses consisted of 300 ug of mutant IDH1 20-mer peptide each, paired with topical imiquimod. Administration of eight vaccinations to patients took place in weeks 1, 3, 5, 7, 11, 15, 19, 23. This CDR3 region has 13 residues. Germline V gene data show CDR1 as MDHEN and CDR2 as SYDVKM. V lost 6 bases and J 2 bases, leaving 10 bases between the germline ends. This specimen comes from a study of a mutant IDH1 vaccine in newly diagnosed glioma. Sequenced by immunoSEQ multiplex PCR; TCRdb stores in-frame clones only, minus some. Of about 68,000 clones in the sample, approximately 81% were seen once.

V and J are TRBV28 and TRBJ1-1; tentative D call: TRBD1 (5 bases). The sample was PBMCs, taken from a glioma patient whose treatment included an IDH1 peptide vaccine. The source is a man younger than 35 with glioma. CDR3 DNA: TGTGCCAGCAGCCCCGGACACAACACTGAAGCTTTCTTT. Translated: CASSPGHNTEAFF. The full variable domain, in which reference TRBV28 and TRBJ1-1 provide the parts outside the CDR3, is DVKVTQSSRYLVKRTGEKVFLECVQDMDHENMFWYRQDPGLGLRLIYFSYDVKMKEKGDIPEGYSVSREKKERFSLILESASTNQTSMYLCASSPGHNTEAFFGQGTRLTVV.